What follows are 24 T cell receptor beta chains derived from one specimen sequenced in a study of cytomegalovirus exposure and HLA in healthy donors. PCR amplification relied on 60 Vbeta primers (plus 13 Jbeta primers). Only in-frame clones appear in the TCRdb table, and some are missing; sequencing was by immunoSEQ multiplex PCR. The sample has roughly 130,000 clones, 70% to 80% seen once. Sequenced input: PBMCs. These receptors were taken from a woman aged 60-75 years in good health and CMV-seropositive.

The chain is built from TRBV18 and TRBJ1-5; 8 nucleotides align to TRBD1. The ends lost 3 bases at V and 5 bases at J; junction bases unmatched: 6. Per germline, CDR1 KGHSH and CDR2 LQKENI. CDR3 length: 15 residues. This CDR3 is CASSPISTGDQPQHF. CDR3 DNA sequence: TGTGCCAGCTCACCTATTTCGACAGGGGATCAGCCCCAGCATTTT.

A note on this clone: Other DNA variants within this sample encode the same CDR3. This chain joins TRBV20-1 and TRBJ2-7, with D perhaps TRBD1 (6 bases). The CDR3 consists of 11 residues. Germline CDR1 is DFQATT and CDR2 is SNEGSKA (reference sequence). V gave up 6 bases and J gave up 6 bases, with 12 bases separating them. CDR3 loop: CSAPQGGEQYF. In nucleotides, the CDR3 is TGCAGTGCACCACAGGGTGGCGAGCAGTACTTC.

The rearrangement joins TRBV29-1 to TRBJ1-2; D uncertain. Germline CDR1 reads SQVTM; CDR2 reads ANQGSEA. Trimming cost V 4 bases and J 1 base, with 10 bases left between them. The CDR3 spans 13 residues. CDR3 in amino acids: CSVGRQVNYGYTF. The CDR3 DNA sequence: TGCAGCGTTGGAAGGCAGGTTAACTATGGCTACACCTTC. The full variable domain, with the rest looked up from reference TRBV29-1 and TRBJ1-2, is SAVISQKPSRDICQRGTSLTIQCQVDSQVTMMFWYRQQPGQSLTLIATANQGSEATYESGFVIDKFPISRPNLTFSTLTVSNMSPEDSSIYLCSVGRQVNYGYTFGSGTRLTVV.

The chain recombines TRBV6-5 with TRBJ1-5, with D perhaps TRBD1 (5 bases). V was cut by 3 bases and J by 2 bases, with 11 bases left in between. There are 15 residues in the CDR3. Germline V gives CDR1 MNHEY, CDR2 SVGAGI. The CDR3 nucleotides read TGTGCCAGCAGTTATGAACCGGGGGGCAATCAGCCCCAGCATTTT. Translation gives CASSYEPGGNQPQHF.

CDR3 sequence (DNA): TGTGCCAGCAGCTTCGACAGGGCGTCCTACAATGAGCAGTTCTTC. Translated: CASSFDRASYNEQFF. The gene calls are TRBV7-3 and TRBJ2-1, with 7 bases fitting TRBD1. The CDR3 length is 15 residues. Germline loops: CDR1 SGHTA, CDR2 FQGTGA. Trimming took 3 bases from V and 1 from J; bases not matched to a gene: 3. The variable domain in full, completed from reference TRBV7-3 and TRBJ2-1, reads GAGVSQTPSNKVTEKGKYVELRCDPISGHTALYWYRQSLGQGPEFLIYFQGTGAADDSGLPNDRFFAVRPEGSVSTLKIQRTERGDSAVYLCASSFDRASYNEQFFGPGTRLTVL.

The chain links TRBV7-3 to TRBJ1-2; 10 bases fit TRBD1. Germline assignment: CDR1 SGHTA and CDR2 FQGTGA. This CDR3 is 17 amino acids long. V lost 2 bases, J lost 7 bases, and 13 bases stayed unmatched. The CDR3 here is CASSLAPLTGGFGGYTF. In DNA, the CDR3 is TGTGCCAGCAGCTTAGCCCCGCTGACAGGGGGCTTCGGTGGCTACACCTTC.

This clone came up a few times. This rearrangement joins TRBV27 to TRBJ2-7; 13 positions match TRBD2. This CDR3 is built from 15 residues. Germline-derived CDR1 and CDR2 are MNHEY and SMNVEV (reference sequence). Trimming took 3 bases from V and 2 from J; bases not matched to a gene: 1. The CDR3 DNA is TGTGCCAGCAGTTTCGGACTAGCGGGGGCCTACGAGCAGTACTTC. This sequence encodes CASSFGLAGAYEQYF.

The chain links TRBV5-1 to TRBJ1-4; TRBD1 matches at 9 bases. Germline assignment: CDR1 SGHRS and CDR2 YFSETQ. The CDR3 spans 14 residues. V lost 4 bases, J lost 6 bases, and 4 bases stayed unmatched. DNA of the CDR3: TGCGCCAGCAGCGCACAGGGGGCGGATGAAAAACTGTTTTTT. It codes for CASSAQGADEKLFF.

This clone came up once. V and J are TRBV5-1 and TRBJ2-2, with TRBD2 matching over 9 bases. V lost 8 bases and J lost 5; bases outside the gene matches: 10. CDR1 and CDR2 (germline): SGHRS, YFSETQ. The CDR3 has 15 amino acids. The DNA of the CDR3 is TGCGCCAGTGAGATCGCGGGGGGGCCAACCGGGGAGCTGTTTTTT. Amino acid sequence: CASEIAGGPTGELFF.

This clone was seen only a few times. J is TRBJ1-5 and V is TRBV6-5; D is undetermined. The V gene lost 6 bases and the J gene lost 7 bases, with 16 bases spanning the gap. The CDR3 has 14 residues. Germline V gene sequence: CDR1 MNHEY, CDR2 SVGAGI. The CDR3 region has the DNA TGTGCCAGCAGCCCCACACAGATCACGCAGCCCCAGCATTTT. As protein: CASSPTQITQPQHF.

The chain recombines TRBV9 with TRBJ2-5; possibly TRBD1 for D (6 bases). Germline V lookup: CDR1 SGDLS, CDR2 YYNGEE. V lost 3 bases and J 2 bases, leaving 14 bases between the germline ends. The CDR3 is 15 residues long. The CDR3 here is CASSEGPGQQETQYF. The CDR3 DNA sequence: TGTGCCAGCAGCGAGGGACCGGGACAACAAGAGACCCAGTACTTC.

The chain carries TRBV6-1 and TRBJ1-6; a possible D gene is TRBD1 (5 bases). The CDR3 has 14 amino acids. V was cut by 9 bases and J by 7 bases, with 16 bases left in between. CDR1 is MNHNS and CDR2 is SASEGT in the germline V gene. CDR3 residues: CASLSGGSNSPLHF. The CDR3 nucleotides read TGTGCCAGTTTGTCGGGGGGGAGCAATTCACCCCTCCACTTT.

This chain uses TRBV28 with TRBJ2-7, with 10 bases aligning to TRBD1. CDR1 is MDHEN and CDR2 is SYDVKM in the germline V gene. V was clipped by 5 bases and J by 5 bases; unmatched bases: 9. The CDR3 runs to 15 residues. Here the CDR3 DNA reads TGTGCCAGCAGTAAACCGGGACAGGGGACCCACGAGCAGTACTTC. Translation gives CASSKPGQGTHEQYF.

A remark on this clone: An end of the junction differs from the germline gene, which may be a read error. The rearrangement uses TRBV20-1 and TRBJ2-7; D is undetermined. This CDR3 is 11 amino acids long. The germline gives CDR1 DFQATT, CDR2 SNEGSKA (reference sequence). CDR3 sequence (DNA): TGCAGTGCTAGAGCCAGCCTCGAGGAGTACTTC. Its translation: CSARASLEEYF.

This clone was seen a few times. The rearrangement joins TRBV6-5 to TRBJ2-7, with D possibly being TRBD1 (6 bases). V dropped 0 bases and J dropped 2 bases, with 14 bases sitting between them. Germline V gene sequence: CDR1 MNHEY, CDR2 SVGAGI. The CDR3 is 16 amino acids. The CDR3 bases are TGTGCCAGCAGTTACTCGTCCAGGGGCGCTCCCTACGAGCAGTACTTC. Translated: CASSYSSRGAPYEQYF.

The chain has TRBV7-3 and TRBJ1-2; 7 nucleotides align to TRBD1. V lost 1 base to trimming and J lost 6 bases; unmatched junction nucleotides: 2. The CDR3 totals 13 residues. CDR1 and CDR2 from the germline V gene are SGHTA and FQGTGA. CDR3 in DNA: TGTGCCAGCAGCTTAAACCAGGGGGATGGCTACACCTTC. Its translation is CASSLNQGDGYTF.

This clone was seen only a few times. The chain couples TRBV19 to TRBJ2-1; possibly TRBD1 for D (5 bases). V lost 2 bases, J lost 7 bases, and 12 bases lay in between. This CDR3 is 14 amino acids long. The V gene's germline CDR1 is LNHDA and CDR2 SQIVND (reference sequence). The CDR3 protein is CASSISRTSNEQFF. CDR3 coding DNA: TGTGCCAGTAGTATAAGTAGGACAAGTAATGAGCAGTTCTTC.

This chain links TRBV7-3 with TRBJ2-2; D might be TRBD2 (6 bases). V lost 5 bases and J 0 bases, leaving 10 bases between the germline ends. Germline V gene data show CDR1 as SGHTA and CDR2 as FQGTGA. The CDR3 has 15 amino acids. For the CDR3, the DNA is TGTGCCAGCAGCCACCGGGAGACGAACACCGGGGAGCTGTTTTTT. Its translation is CASSHRETNTGELFF.

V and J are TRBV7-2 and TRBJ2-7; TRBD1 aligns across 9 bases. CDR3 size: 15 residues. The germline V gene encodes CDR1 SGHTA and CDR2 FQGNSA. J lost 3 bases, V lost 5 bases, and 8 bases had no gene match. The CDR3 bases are TGTGCCAGCAGCCCCTCGGGACAGGGCTTCTACGAGCAGTACTTC. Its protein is CASSPSGQGFYEQYF.

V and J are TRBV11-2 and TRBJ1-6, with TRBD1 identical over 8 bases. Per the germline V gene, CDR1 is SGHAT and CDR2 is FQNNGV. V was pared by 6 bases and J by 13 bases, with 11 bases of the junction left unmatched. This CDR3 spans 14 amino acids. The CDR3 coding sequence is TGTGCCAGCAGTTCCCGGGACAGGAGCCTCCCCCTCCACTTT. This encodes CASSSRDRSLPLHF.

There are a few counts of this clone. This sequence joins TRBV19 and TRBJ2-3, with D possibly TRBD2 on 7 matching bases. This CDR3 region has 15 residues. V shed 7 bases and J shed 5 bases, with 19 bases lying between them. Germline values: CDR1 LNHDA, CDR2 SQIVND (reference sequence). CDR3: CASTDQGRVVDTQYF. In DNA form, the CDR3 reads TGTGCCAGTACCGATCAGGGGAGGGTTGTAGATACGCAGTATTTT. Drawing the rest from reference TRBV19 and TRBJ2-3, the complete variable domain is DGGITQSPKYLFRKEGQNVTLSCEQNLNHDAMYWYRQDPGQGLRLIYYSQIVNDFQKGDIAEGYSVSREKKESFPLTVTSAQKNPTAFYLCASTDQGRVVDTQYFGPGTRLTVL.

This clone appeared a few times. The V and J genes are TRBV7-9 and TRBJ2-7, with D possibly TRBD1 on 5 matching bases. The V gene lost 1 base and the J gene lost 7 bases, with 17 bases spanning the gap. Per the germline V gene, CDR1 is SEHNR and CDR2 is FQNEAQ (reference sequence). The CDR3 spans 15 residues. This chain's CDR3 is CASSLVGSLAGEQYF. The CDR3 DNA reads TGTGCCAGCAGCTTAGTAGGAAGCCTGGCAGGGGAGCAGTACTTC.

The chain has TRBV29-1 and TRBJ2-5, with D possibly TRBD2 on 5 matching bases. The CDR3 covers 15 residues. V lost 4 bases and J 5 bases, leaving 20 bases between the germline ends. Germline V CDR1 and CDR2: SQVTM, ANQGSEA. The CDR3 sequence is CSVGGGSSPGETQYF. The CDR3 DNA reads TGCAGCGTTGGAGGCGGGTCTTCTCCTGGGGAGACCCAGTACTTC.

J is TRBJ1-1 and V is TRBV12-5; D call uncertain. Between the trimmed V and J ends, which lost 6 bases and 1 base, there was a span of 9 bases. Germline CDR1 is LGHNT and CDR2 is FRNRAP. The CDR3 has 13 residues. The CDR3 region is CASGPQWNTEAFF. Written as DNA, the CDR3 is TGTGCTAGTGGCCCCCAATGGAACACTGAAGCTTTCTTT.